The rows below give T cell receptor beta chains drawn from one sample of a study of T cell responses to AZD1222 COVID-19 vaccine. Some clones are missing from TCRdb's copy, which holds only in-frame ones; the method was immunoSEQ multiplex PCR. The sample records under 200,000 clones, approximately 95% being singletons. Sample: peripheral blood, taken on day 0 of AZD1222 vaccination. Every receptor here comes from an adult in good health. The CDR3 runs from the conserved cysteine through the conserved F or W. The order of the fields is clone size, V gene, J gene, D gene, CDR3 DNA, CDR3 protein. D genes are given only for firm matches. For some rows the clone size is stated as once, few or many, or as a class when expanded; others skip it.

>-|TRBV18|TRBJ2-1|-
TGTGCCAGCTCACGTTCGTCGAGCGAGGAGCAGTTCTTC
CASSRSSSEEQFF
>-|TRBV6-5|TRBJ2-7|-
TGTGCCAGCAGTTACGGGGGGCGGGCCGAGCAGTACTTC
CASSYGGRAEQYF
>-|TRBV6-5|TRBJ2-3|-
TGTGCCAGCAGTTACTCGGGCTTCACAGATACGCAGTATTTT
CASSYSGFTDTQYF
>-|TRBV9|TRBJ1-2|-
TGTGCCAGCAGCGTTGAGACAGCACCAAGGAATGGCTACACCTTC
CASSVETAPRNGYTF
>-|TRBV29-1|TRBJ1-2|-
TGCAGCGTGGACGGGCTCTATGGCTACACCTTC
CSVDGLYGYTF
>-|TRBV5-1|TRBJ1-6|-
TGCGCCAGCAGCTTGGATGGGAGCGCCTATAATTCACCCCTCCACTTT
CASSLDGSAYNSPLHF
>-|TRBV2|TRBJ2-6|TRBD1
TGTGCCGCGGGGACAGGGGCTGGGGCCAACGTCCTGACTTTC
CAAGTGAGANVLTF
>-|TRBV2|TRBJ1-1|-
TGTGCCAGCAGAGACAGGAGCACTGAAGCTTTCTTT
CASRDRSTEAFF
>-|TRBV5-6|TRBJ2-7|-
TGTGCCAGCCGGGGTTACGAGCAGTACTTC
CASRGYEQYF
>once|TRBV6-6|TRBJ1-4|-
TGTGCCAGCAGTCCCCCCCGGGCAAATGAAAAACTGTTTTTT
CASSPPRANEKLFF
>-|TRBV29-1|TRBJ1-5|-
TGCAGCGTTGAAGAGGTAGTAGCCAACAATCAGCCCCAGCATTTT
CSVEEVVANNQPQHF
>-|TRBV28|TRBJ1-2|-
TGTGCCAGTACCGGTAACTATGGCTACACCTTC
CASTGNYGYTF
>-|TRBV5-1|TRBJ2-1|-
TGCGCCAGCAAATCCTTATACAATGAGCAGTTCTTC
CASKSLYNEQFF
>-|TRBV19|TRBJ1-2|-
TGTGCCAGTAGTTCCCGACAGAGTAGCTACACCTTC
CASSSRQSSYTF
>-|TRBV11-2|TRBJ1-1|-
TGTGCCAGCAGCTTCGCAAGAGGTGAGATGAACACTGAAGCTTTCTTT
CASSFARGEMNTEAFF
>-|TRBV3-1/TRBV3-2|TRBJ2-7|-
TGTGCCAGCAGCCAAGAGTCAGCGGGTTTCAAGAGCTCCTACGAGCAGTACTTC
CASSQESAGFKSSYEQYF
>-|TRBV6-5|TRBJ2-1|TRBD2
TGTGCCAGCAGACGCGGGAGCTCCTACAATGAGCAGTTCTTC
CASRRGSSYNEQFF
>once|TRBV15|TRBJ1-5|-
TGTGCCACCAGCAGAGGAGGTCGGCCCCGGGGGCAGCCCCAGCATTTT
CATSRGGRPRGQPQHF
>-|TRBV7-9|TRBJ2-1|-
TGTGCCAGCAGCTTAGTGAGATACGAGCAGTTCTTC
CASSLVRYEQFF
>-|TRBV6-5|TRBJ1-2|TRBD1
TGTGCCAGCAGGAGGACAGGGACGAATTATGGCTACACCTTC
CASRRTGTNYGYTF
>-|TRBV6-5|TRBJ1-2|TRBD1
TGTGCCAGCAGTTGGACAGGGATAAATGGCTACACCTTC
CASSWTGINGYTF
>-|TRBV20-1|TRBJ2-7|TRBD1
TGCAGTGCTAGTCAGGGGGTTCACGAGCAGTACTTC
CSASQGVHEQYF
>-|TRBV29-1|TRBJ2-4|TRBD2
TGCAGCGTTACGGGGGGAGTAAACATTCAGTACTTC
CSVTGGVNIQYF
>-|TRBV10-1|TRBJ2-1|TRBD2
TGCGCCAGCAGCCTGTCCGGGACTAGCGGGGGCCTTTTCTTC
CASSLSGTSGGLFF
>-|TRBV19|TRBJ2-3|-
TGTGCCAGTAGTCTCATAGCGCCAAGCACAGATACGCAGTATTTT
CASSLIAPSTDTQYF
>-|TRBV11-1|TRBJ2-5|TRBD2
TGTGCCAGCAGACCGTTAGCGGGAGGGAGGAAGACCCAGTACTTC
CASRPLAGGRKTQYF
>-|TRBV10-2|TRBJ2-7|TRBD2
TGCGCCAGCATGATCGGGGGGGCCTACGAGCAGTACTTC
CASMIGGAYEQYF
>-|TRBV10-3|TRBJ2-1|TRBD2
TGTGCCATCAGTCGGTCTGGGACTAGCGGGAGGGGGGGCAATGAGCAGTTCTTC
CAISRSGTSGRGGNEQFF
>-|TRBV11-2|TRBJ2-2|-
TGTGCCAGCAGCTTACGATTCACCGGGGAGCTGTTTTTT
CASSLRFTGELFF
>once|TRBV19|TRBJ2-7|-
TGTGCCAGTAGTATGGACGGGCAGGGGTACGAGCAGTACTTC
CASSMDGQGYEQYF
>-|TRBV7-9|TRBJ2-3|TRBD2
TGTGCCAGCAGCGCTGGACTAGGGTTCACAGATACGCAGTATTTT
CASSAGLGFTDTQYF
>-|TRBV6-5|TRBJ2-3|TRBD2
TGTGCCAGCAGGAATAGCGGGAAGATTGGAGATACGCAGTATTTT
CASRNSGKIGDTQYF
>once|TRBV6-1|TRBJ1-1|-
TGTGCCAGCAGTGAAGCGCGCAGAAGGAACACTGAAGCTTTCTTT
CASSEARRRNTEAFF
>once|TRBV11-2|TRBJ2-2|-
TGTGCCAGCAGCCCGAGGGCCAACACCGGGGAGCTGTTTTTT
CASSPRANTGELFF
>-|TRBV6-4|TRBJ1-2|-
TGTGCCAGCAGTCCCATTGGGAGTCTAAACTATGGCTACACCTTC
CASSPIGSLNYGYTF